Below, one TCR beta chain is given with its context. Its antigen is unidentified. Described treatment: oral pan-JAK inhibitor, 5-10 mg twice daily. cDNA prepared by RNA extraction and subsequent reverse transcription served as the template for sequencing. Only in-frame clones appear in the TCRdb table, and some are missing; sequencing was by immunoSEQ multiplex PCR. The table lists 130,000 or so clones, around 83% of them singletons, with about 13% in the top ten. These data originate in a study of CD8+ T cells in alopecia areata. Across the study: Administration of oral tofacitinib to treated patients was at 5 to 10 mg twice daily.

General study points: Under tofacitinib, numerous expanded lesional clonotypes remained detectable in scalp and blood.

This receptor was obtained from a human donor with alopecia areata. Sequencing used CD8+ T cells sorted from blood, obtained at week 4, from a patient treated with tofacitinib.

The CDR3 DNA follows: TGTGCCAGCAGTAAGGCCGCTAACTATGGCTACACCTTC. This translates into CASSKAANYGYTF. The chain recombines TRBV14 with TRBJ1-2; D not certain. CDR1 and CDR2 from the germline V gene are SGHDN and FVKESK. Trimming pared 6 bases from V and 0 bases from J, leaving 8 bases between. The CDR3 is 13 amino acids.